This entry lists 30 T cell receptor beta chains sequenced from one sample in a study of blood T cell repertoires in COVID-19. Profiled with immunoSEQ multiplex PCR; TCRdb holds only in-frame clones, not every one. The repertoire includes roughly 230,000 clones, under 90% of them detected once, and approximately 3.8% sits in the top ten. The sample comprised peripheral blood. These receptors were obtained from a woman older than 75 with acute or convalescent COVID-19.

CDR3 nucleotide sequence: TGTGCCAGCATTCGGACTAGAGACACTGAAGCTTTCTTT. This sequence encodes CASIRTRDTEAFF. The chain recombines TRBV2 with TRBJ1-1; D gene uncertain. Trimming left V 7 bases short and J 3 bases short, with 12 bases between. This CDR3 has 13 residues. CDR1 SNHLY and CDR2 FYNNEI come from the germline V gene. The whole variable domain, remainder taken from reference TRBV2 and TRBJ1-1, is EPEVTQTPSHQVTQMGQEVILRCVPISNHLYFYWYRQILGQKVEFLVSFYNNEISEKSEIFDDQFSVERPDGSNFTLKIRSTKLEDSAMYFCASIRTRDTEAFFGQGTRLTVV.

This clone was detected only once. The chain couples TRBV5-1 to TRBJ1-5; D uncertain. V lost 0 bases, J lost 3 bases, and 10 bases lay in between. This CDR3 has 15 residues. Germline-derived CDR1 and CDR2 are SGHRS and YFSETQ. CDR3: CASSLEPQVNQPQHF. DNA for the CDR3: TGCGCCAGCAGCTTGGAACCGCAGGTCAATCAGCCCCAGCATTTT.

The rearrangement joins TRBV30 to TRBJ2-1; D is ambiguous. This CDR3 has 12 amino acids. Germline V gives CDR1 GTSNPN, CDR2 SVGIG (reference sequence). Deletions cut 4 bases from V and 5 bases from J, with 9 bases between. The CDR3 nucleotides read TGTGCCTGGACGCGGCAAGACAATGAGCAGTTCTTC. Protein sequence: CAWTRQDNEQFF.

The J gene is TRBJ2-3, the V gene TRBV18, with 10 bases that match TRBD1. After removal of 0 bases from V and 3 bases from J, the junction contained 3 bases not matched to a gene. In germline, CDR1 is KGHSH, CDR2 LQKENI. The CDR3 is 16 amino acids. The CDR3 loop reads CASSPPRGQGTDTQYF. The CDR3 coding sequence is TGTGCCAGCTCACCACCTAGGGGACAGGGGACAGATACGCAGTATTTT.

The V gene is TRBV7-2, the J gene TRBJ2-1; 10 bases match TRBD2. V trimming: 6 bases; J trimming: 3 bases; junction bases outside the gene matches: 5. CDR1 and CDR2 from the germline V gene are SGHTA and FQGNSA. The CDR3 has 15 residues. DNA for the CDR3: TGTGCCAGCAGTTTTACTAGCGGGAACTACAATGAGCAGTTCTTC. The encoded protein is CASSFTSGNYNEQFF. The full variable domain, completed using reference TRBV7-2 and TRBJ2-1, is GAGVSQSPSNKVTEKGKDVELRCDPISGHTALYWYRQSLGQGLEFLIYFQGNSAPDKSGLPSDRFSAERTGGSVSTLTIQRTQQEDSAVYLCASSFTSGNYNEQFFGPGTRLTVL.

In its sample, this clone was seen once. V and J are TRBV28 and TRBJ1-1, with TRBD1 matching 9 bases. The CDR3 is made up of 15 amino acids. Trimming cost V 6 bases and J 8 bases; bases outside gene matches: 13. Looked up from germline, CDR1 is MDHEN and CDR2 is SYDVKM. Here the CDR3 reads CASRDRGPGFAEAFF. The DNA for the CDR3 is TGTGCCAGCAGGGACAGGGGACCGGGGTTTGCGGAAGCTTTCTTT.

The chain recombines TRBV11-3 with TRBJ1-4, with a tentative D call TRBD1 (5 bases). Germline V gene sequence: CDR1 SGHNT, CDR2 YENEEA. The CDR3 extends over 15 amino acids. V lost 8 bases to trimming and J lost 8 bases, with 21 bases between them. The CDR3 sequence is CASAGEGDSGEKLFF. The CDR3 DNA reads as TGTGCCAGCGCCGGTGAAGGGGATAGTGGGGAAAAACTGTTTTTT.

CDR3 region: CASSQETLGQYVTGNTEAFF. Written as DNA, the CDR3 is TGTGCCAGCAGCCAAGAAACCCTAGGACAGTACGTAACGGGAAACACTGAAGCTTTCTTT. The rearrangement uses TRBV14 and TRBJ1-1; a weak D match, TRBD1 (6 bases). In germline, CDR1 is SGHDN, CDR2 FVKESK. The CDR3 consists of 20 residues. Trimming left V 0 bases short and J 2 bases short, with 25 bases between.

The CDR3 protein is CASSSTGGLYGYTF. DNA of the CDR3: TGCGCCAGCAGCTCGACAGGGGGATTATATGGCTACACCTTC. The chain carries TRBV5-1 and TRBJ1-2, with 9 bases identical to TRBD1. This CDR3 comprises 14 residues. V shed 3 bases, J shed 5 bases, and the junction held 5 bases outside the gene matches. Germline V lookup: CDR1 SGHRS, CDR2 YFSETQ.

J is TRBJ2-3 and V is TRBV3-1 (or the pseudogene TRBV3-2); the D gene is possibly TRBD1 (6 bases). Looked up from germline, CDR1 is LGHDT and CDR2 is YNNKEL (reference sequence). This CDR3 has 14 residues. Trimming took off 4 bases at V and 2 bases at J, with 10 bases between the two ends. CDR3 protein: CASSLRQATDTQYF. CDR3 DNA: TGTGCCAGCAGCCTTCGACAGGCCACAGATACGCAGTATTTT.

The chain combines TRBV30 with TRBJ2-7; D uncertain. Germline V lookup: CDR1 GTSNPN, CDR2 SVGIG (reference sequence). The CDR3 runs 13 residues. V shed 0 bases and J shed 3 bases, with 9 bases lying between them. The CDR3 nucleotides are TGTGCCTGGAGTGTGTCCCTGTACTACGAGCAGTACTTC. It is translated as CAWSVSLYYEQYF.

The V call is TRBV7-2, the J call TRBJ2-2; 13 nucleotides align to TRBD2. Unmatched junction bases numbered 4, after V lost 2 bases and J lost 7 bases. The CDR3 contains 16 residues. Per the germline V gene, CDR1 is SGHTA and CDR2 is FQGNSA. This CDR3 is CASSLPGLAGLGELFF. In nucleotides, the CDR3 is TGTGCCAGCAGCTTACCGGGACTAGCGGGGCTCGGGGAGCTGTTTTTT.

The chain has TRBV15 and TRBJ1-1; tentatively, D is TRBD1 (6 bases). Deletions cut 4 bases from V and 5 bases from J, with 14 bases between. In germline, CDR1 is LNHNV, CDR2 YYDKDF (reference sequence). The length of the CDR3 is 14 residues. The CDR3 nucleotides read TGTGCCACCAGCACTACGGGGGGCCGGACTGAAGCTTTCTTT. Its translation: CATSTTGGRTEAFF.

The chain couples TRBV7-2 to TRBJ2-2, with 8 bases aligning to TRBD1. V shed 6 bases, J shed 4 bases, and the junction held 7 bases outside the gene matches. This CDR3 is 15 amino acids long. Per the germline V gene, CDR1 is SGHTA and CDR2 is FQGNSA. The CDR3 is CASRLGQAITGELFF. CDR3 coding DNA: TGTGCCAGCAGACTGGGACAGGCCATCACCGGGGAGCTGTTTTTT.

The chain combines TRBV5-1 with TRBJ1-6; 8 bases line up with TRBD1. The CDR3 is 16 residues long. V lost 1 base to trimming and J lost 5 bases; unmatched junction nucleotides: 5. The germline V gene encodes CDR1 SGHRS and CDR2 YFSETQ. CDR3 nucleotide sequence: TGCGCCAGCAGCTTGTCTCAGGGGGCGGATAATTCACCCCTCCACTTT. Protein product: CASSLSQGADNSPLHF.

The chain uses TRBV13 and TRBJ1-1, with D perhaps TRBD1 (6 bases). V gave up 4 bases and J gave up 2 bases, with 14 bases separating them. The CDR3 spans 15 residues. Germline V CDR1 and CDR2: PRHDT, FYEKMQ (reference sequence). CDR3: CASSSLDRANTEAFF. The CDR3 nucleotides are TGTGCCAGCAGCTCTTTGGACAGAGCAAACACTGAAGCTTTCTTT. The variable domain in full, with the rest retrieved from reference TRBV13 and TRBJ1-1, is AAGVIQSPRHLIKEKRETATLKCYPIPRHDTVYWYQQGPGQDPQFLISFYEKMQSDKGSIPDRFSAQQFSDYHSELNMSSLELGDSALYFCASSSLDRANTEAFFGQGTRLTVV.

This clone was observed once. The rearrangement links TRBV7-2 to TRBJ2-3, with TRBD1 identical over 9 bases. V lost 5 bases and J lost 3; bases outside the gene matches: 6. CDR1 and CDR2 from the germline V gene are SGHTA and FQGNSA. The CDR3 is 15 residues long. The CDR3 is CASSPWTGATDTQYF. In DNA form, the CDR3 reads TGTGCCAGCAGCCCTTGGACAGGGGCGACAGATACGCAGTATTTT.

The chain has TRBV3-1 (or the pseudogene TRBV3-2) and TRBJ1-2, with 10 bases fitting TRBD1. CDR3 length: 14 amino acids. CDR1 and CDR2 (germline): LGHDT, YNNKEL (reference sequence). V trimming: 3 bases; J trimming: 7 bases; junction bases outside the gene matches: 5. The CDR3 loop reads CASSQTGGPGGYTF. The DNA of the CDR3 is TGTGCCAGCAGCCAGACAGGGGGCCCCGGTGGCTACACCTTC.

The J gene is TRBJ2-7, the V gene TRBV18, with D possibly TRBD2 on 6 matching bases. Germline V gene data show CDR1 as KGHSH and CDR2 as LQKENI. The germline V and J ends were trimmed by 2 bases and 1 base, with 9 bases remaining between them. The CDR3 is 14 residues long. The CDR3 spells CASSPTRGSYEQYF. The CDR3 DNA is TGTGCCAGCTCACCAACGCGGGGTTCCTACGAGCAGTACTTC. Drawing the rest from reference TRBV18 and TRBJ2-7, the complete variable domain is NAGVMQNPRHLVRRRGQEARLRCSPMKGHSHVYWYRQLPEEGLKFMVYLQKENIIDESGMPKERFSAEFPKEGPSILRIQQVVRGDSAAYFCASSPTRGSYEQYFGPGTRLTVT.

This chain links TRBV14 with TRBJ2-1, with TRBD2 matching 10 bases. Germline values: CDR1 SGHDN, CDR2 FVKESK. V shed 4 bases, J shed 7 bases, and the junction held 10 bases outside the gene matches. The CDR3 has 16 amino acids. The CDR3, as DNA: TGTGCCAGCAGCCCTGGCTGGGCTAGCGGGGGAAATGAGCAGTTCTTC. Residues: CASSPGWASGGNEQFF.

V and J are TRBV2 and TRBJ2-1, with TRBD2 matching 7 bases. With 4 bases clipped from V and 10 bases from J, the junction kept 10 bases outside the gene matches. There are 14 residues in the CDR3. CDR1 SNHLY and CDR2 FYNNEI come from the germline V gene. CDR3 coding DNA: TGTGCCAGCAGTGCTCTAGCGGCCGATTCGGAGCAGTTCTTC. Translation gives CASSALAADSEQFF.

This clone was recorded once. The V call is TRBV6-1, the J call TRBJ1-2; TRBD1 matches 7 bases. J gave up 2 bases and V 3 bases, and 3 bases lay outside the gene matches. From germline, CDR1 is MNHNS and CDR2 SASEGT. The CDR3 extends over 14 amino acids. The CDR3 sequence is CASSDTGANYGYTF. In DNA, the CDR3 is TGTGCCAGCAGTGACACAGGGGCGAACTATGGCTACACCTTC.

The rearrangement joins TRBV24-1 to TRBJ2-1; TRBD2 matches at 13 bases. V shed 4 bases and J 0 bases; nucleotides not matched to a gene: 8. This CDR3 has 19 amino acids. CDR1 and CDR2 from the germline V gene are KGHDR and SFDVKD. For the CDR3, the DNA is TGTGCCACCAGTGAGGGAGGACTAGCGGGGGCCAGCTCCTACAATGAGCAGTTCTTC. It specifies CATSEGGLAGASSYNEQFF.

This chain connects TRBV2 to TRBJ2-7; 9 bases fit TRBD2. This CDR3 is built from 13 residues. Trimming at V came to 6 bases and at J to 0 bases, leaving 0 bases not matched to a gene. The germline CDR1 and CDR2 sequences are SNHLY and FYNNEI. In nucleotides, the CDR3 is TGTGCCAGCAGACTAGCGGGCTCCTACGAGCAGTACTTC. Protein product: CASRLAGSYEQYF.

The chain is built from TRBV30 and TRBJ1-4; TRBD1 matches at 7 bases. V lost 0 bases, J lost 5 bases, and 12 bases stayed unmatched. The length of the CDR3 is 17 residues. Germline CDR1 reads GTSNPN; CDR2 reads SVGIG (reference sequence). The DNA of the CDR3 is TGTGCCTGGAGTGTAGGGATCACACAGGGGAGCAATGAAAAACTGTTTTTT. Protein: CAWSVGITQGSNEKLFF.

The gene calls are TRBV30 and TRBJ2-1; 8 nucleotides align to TRBD2. Germline-derived CDR1 and CDR2 are GTSNPN and SVGIG (reference sequence). CDR3 size: 14 residues. V was clipped by 1 base and J by 4 bases; unmatched bases: 3. The CDR3 nucleotides read TGTGCCTGGAGTGGTCGGGGGGGATACAATGAGCAGTTCTTC. This sequence encodes CAWSGRGGYNEQFF.

The chain has TRBV6-4 and TRBJ2-1, with D unclear. The CDR3 loop spans 15 amino acids. Germline V gene sequence: CDR1 MRHNA, CDR2 SNTAGT. Trimming removed 0 bases from V and 3 bases from J, with 9 bases in between. Written as DNA, the CDR3 is TGTGCCAGCAGTGACTCGGGCACGGACTACAATGAGCAGTTCTTC. It specifies CASSDSGTDYNEQFF.

V gene TRBV7-2 combines with J gene TRBJ2-1, with 9 bases lining up with TRBD2. CDR1 is SGHTA, CDR2 FQGNSA, per germline. The CDR3 runs to 15 residues. V dropped 8 bases and J dropped 2; count of bases not matched to a gene: 7. This CDR3 is CASGLSGGTYNEQFF. CDR3 coding DNA: TGTGCCAGCGGATTGAGCGGGGGGACCTACAATGAGCAGTTCTTC. Full variable domain (remainder filled in from reference TRBV7-2 and TRBJ2-1): GAGVSQSPSNKVTEKGKDVELRCDPISGHTALYWYRQSLGQGLEFLIYFQGNSAPDKSGLPSDRFSAERTGGSVSTLTIQRTQQEDSAVYLCASGLSGGTYNEQFFGPGTRLTVL.

This chain connects TRBV6-7 to TRBJ1-6, with D maybe TRBD1 (6 bases). TRBV6-7 is labeled an ORF, and its function is uncertain. The CDR3 length is 14 residues. V lost 5 bases and J lost 11, with 16 bases in between. The CDR3 sequence is CASSPGHRGTPLHF. CDR3 nucleotide sequence: TGTGCCAGCAGTCCGGGACACCGGGGAACACCCCTCCACTTT.

J is TRBJ1-2 and V is TRBV27; 7 bases are shared with TRBD1. The CDR3 spans 13 residues. Germline V gene sequence: CDR1 MNHEY, CDR2 SMNVEV (reference sequence). With 8 bases clipped from V and 7 bases from J, the junction kept 10 bases outside the gene matches. The CDR3 loop is CASGPYRGTGYTF. The DNA for the CDR3 is TGTGCCAGCGGGCCCTACAGGGGTACTGGCTACACCTTC.